This TCR beta chain was identified in a study of siplizumab effects on memory and regulatory T cells. Study-wide results and caveats: About 75-97% of proliferating CD4+ or CD8+ clones had no assignable naive or memory phenotype. Versus roughly 27% in controls, the mappable alloreactive CD4+ clones averaged about 69% Treg-derived with siplizumab. Siplizumab caused a significant drop in alloreactive sequences traceable to unstimulated CD4+ memory cells. It seemed that naive T cells were more diverse than memory cells and were major contributors to the alloresponse.

CDR3 length equals 14 residues. As to this clone: As yet, its antigen is unknown.

Assay used: immunoSEQ multiplex PCR; TCRdb lists only in-frame clones, some missing. The sample has 100,000 or so clones, about 90% seen once. The sample was non-Treg CD4+ T cells sorted from blood. The chain couples TRBV12-2 to TRBJ2-7; TRBD2 is taken as the D call from the table, unchecked against the DNA. TRBV12-2 is classified as a pseudogene. The sequence came from a human donor in good health. CDR3 sequence reads: CASRSGLARTKQYF. CDR3 in DNA: TGTGCAAGTCGCTCGGGACTAGCGAGAACCAAGCAGTACTTC.